These T cell receptor beta chains were read from a single sample in a study of T cell responses to AZD1222 COVID-19 vaccine. Clones were sequenced by immunoSEQ multiplex PCR, and TCRdb holds only the in-frame ones, with some missing. The data contain some 110,000 clones, more than 85% of them singletons. Sequences were derived from peripheral blood, sampled 28 days after the second AZD1222 dose. These receptor sequences come from an adult who received the AZD1222 COVID-19 vaccine. CDR3s include the opening cysteine and the closing phenylalanine or tryptophan. A D gene is named only where the DNA matches it firmly. Where a row states a size, it is once, few, many or the class of an expanded clone; other rows omit it.

d_gene: NA; v_gene: TRBV5-1; abundance: NA; j_gene: TRBJ2-7; CDR3nt: TGCGCCAGCAGCTTGGGTCAGGGGTTGTACGAGCAGTACTTC; CDR3aa: CASSLGQGLYEQYF
d_gene: TRBD1; v_gene: TRBV5-1; abundance: NA; j_gene: TRBJ2-1; CDR3nt: TGCGCCAGCAGCTTCACACAGGGGGACTACAATGAGCAGTTCTTC; CDR3aa: CASSFTQGDYNEQFF
d_gene: NA; v_gene: TRBV19; abundance: NA; j_gene: TRBJ1-2; CDR3nt: TGTGCCAGTAGTATTGGCCAGTTTACCAATGGCTACACCTTC; CDR3aa: CASSIGQFTNGYTF
d_gene: NA; v_gene: TRBV12-5; abundance: NA; j_gene: TRBJ2-7; CDR3nt: TGTGCTAGTGTCTCCCCTGCACCCAGAGTACGAGCAGGGTACGAGCAGTACTTC; CDR3aa: CASVSPAPRVRAGYEQYF
d_gene: NA; v_gene: TRBV6-5; abundance: few; j_gene: TRBJ2-3; CDR3nt: TGTGCCAGCAGATTAGCGACCCGCACAGATACGCAGTATTTT; CDR3aa: CASRLATRTDTQYF
d_gene: TRBD1; v_gene: TRBV11-2; abundance: NA; j_gene: TRBJ1-5; CDR3nt: TGTGCCAGCAGCTTCAGTACAGGGGACAATCAGCCCCAGCATTTT; CDR3aa: CASSFSTGDNQPQHF
d_gene: TRBD1; v_gene: TRBV19; abundance: NA; j_gene: TRBJ2-3; CDR3nt: TGTGCCAGTAAGGACAGGGGAACAGATACGCAGTATTTT; CDR3aa: CASKDRGTDTQYF
d_gene: TRBD1; v_gene: TRBV2; abundance: NA; j_gene: TRBJ1-2; CDR3nt: TGTGCCAGCAACTTAGGACAGGGGTCAGGCTACACCTTC; CDR3aa: CASNLGQGSGYTF
d_gene: TRBD1; v_gene: TRBV24-1; abundance: NA; j_gene: TRBJ2-2; CDR3nt: TGTGCCAGCGGACAGGGGCTGGAAACCGGGGAGCTGTTTTTT; CDR3aa: CASGQGLETGELFF
d_gene: TRBD2; v_gene: TRBV7-2; abundance: NA; j_gene: TRBJ2-7; CDR3nt: TGTGCCAGCAGCGTGATAGCGGGGGGGTCCTACGAGCAGTACTTC; CDR3aa: CASSVIAGGSYEQYF
d_gene: TRBD2; v_gene: TRBV13; abundance: few; j_gene: TRBJ2-5; CDR3nt: TGTGCCAGCAGCTTAAAGCGGGGGGGCCACGAGACCCAGTACTTC; CDR3aa: CASSLKRGGHETQYF
d_gene: TRBD1; v_gene: TRBV25-1; abundance: NA; j_gene: TRBJ2-7; CDR3nt: TGTGCCAGCAGTGAATTTCGGACAGGGGATTGGGTCTACGAGCAGTACTTC; CDR3aa: CASSEFRTGDWVYEQYF
d_gene: NA; v_gene: TRBV11-3; abundance: NA; j_gene: TRBJ2-7; CDR3nt: TGTGCCAGCAGCTTAGGAGGTAAACCCTACGAGCAGTACTTC; CDR3aa: CASSLGGKPYEQYF
d_gene: TRBD2; v_gene: TRBV10-3; abundance: NA; j_gene: TRBJ2-7; CDR3nt: TGTGCCATCAGTGCTAGCGGGAACGAGCAGTACTTC; CDR3aa: CAISASGNEQYF
d_gene: NA; v_gene: TRBV9; abundance: NA; j_gene: TRBJ2-5; CDR3nt: TGTGCCAGCAGCGTAAGATCCGGAGAGACCCAGTACTTC; CDR3aa: CASSVRSGETQYF
d_gene: TRBD1; v_gene: TRBV2; abundance: NA; j_gene: TRBJ2-2; CDR3nt: TGTGCCAGCAGCAAAACAGGGGGCACCGGGGAGCTGTTTTTT; CDR3aa: CASSKTGGTGELFF
d_gene: TRBD2; v_gene: TRBV5-1; abundance: once; j_gene: TRBJ2-5; CDR3nt: TGCGCCAGCAGCTTAGGACTAGCGGGGCCCCAAGAGACCCAGTACTTC; CDR3aa: CASSLGLAGPQETQYF
d_gene: NA; v_gene: TRBV7-3; abundance: NA; j_gene: TRBJ2-2; CDR3nt: TGTGCCAGCAGCCCCGACACCGGGGAGCTGTTTTTT; CDR3aa: CASSPDTGELFF
d_gene: TRBD2; v_gene: TRBV27; abundance: NA; j_gene: TRBJ2-3; CDR3nt: TGTGCCAGCAGTTTCATGGGACTAGCGGGAGGGACGAACACAGATACGCAGTATTTT; CDR3aa: CASSFMGLAGGTNTDTQYF
d_gene: TRBD1; v_gene: TRBV5-4; abundance: NA; j_gene: TRBJ1-1; CDR3nt: TGTGCCAGCAGCCGCCGGGACAGGGTTGAAGCTTTCTTT; CDR3aa: CASSRRDRVEAFF
d_gene: TRBD2; v_gene: TRBV18; abundance: NA; j_gene: TRBJ2-5; CDR3nt: TGTGCCAGCTCACCACTACTTGGGACTAGCGGGAGCGGAGAGACCCAGTACTTC; CDR3aa: CASSPLLGTSGSGETQYF
d_gene: TRBD2; v_gene: TRBV9; abundance: NA; j_gene: TRBJ2-1; CDR3nt: TGTGCCAGCAGCGTAGGAAGGACTAGCTACAATGAGCAGTTCTTC; CDR3aa: CASSVGRTSYNEQFF
d_gene: NA; v_gene: TRBV14; abundance: NA; j_gene: TRBJ1-1; CDR3nt: TGTGCCAGCAGCCAGGCAATCATGAACACTGAAGCTTTCTTT; CDR3aa: CASSQAIMNTEAFF
d_gene: NA; v_gene: TRBV23-1; abundance: NA; j_gene: TRBJ2-3; CDR3nt: TGCGCCAGCCTCCCAGATACGCAGTATTTT; CDR3aa: CASLPDTQYF
d_gene: NA; v_gene: TRBV7-8; abundance: NA; j_gene: TRBJ2-5; CDR3nt: TGTGCCAGCAGCCTCAACAGGGCATTAGTAGAGACCCAGTACTTC; CDR3aa: CASSLNRALVETQYF
d_gene: TRBD2; v_gene: TRBV5-4; abundance: NA; j_gene: TRBJ2-2; CDR3nt: TGTGCCAGCAGCTTGGCACTAGCGGGAGGGCCGTTCGCCGGGGAGCTGTTTTTT; CDR3aa: CASSLALAGGPFAGELFF
d_gene: NA; v_gene: TRBV5-1; abundance: NA; j_gene: TRBJ2-7; CDR3nt: TGCGCCAGCAGCTCCGGGACACACGAGCAGTACTTC; CDR3aa: CASSSGTHEQYF
d_gene: NA; v_gene: TRBV28; abundance: few; j_gene: TRBJ1-3; CDR3nt: TGTGCCAGCAGTTTATCCCGAACAGGGTACGGAAACACCATATATTTT; CDR3aa: CASSLSRTGYGNTIYF
d_gene: NA; v_gene: TRBV6-1; abundance: NA; j_gene: TRBJ1-6; CDR3nt: TGTGCCAGCAGTGCTGAGGTTAGCTCCTATAATTCACCCCTCCACTTT; CDR3aa: CASSAEVSSYNSPLHF
d_gene: TRBD2; v_gene: TRBV7-2; abundance: once; j_gene: TRBJ2-1; CDR3nt: TGTGCCAGCAGCTTAGCGTCCGCGGGAGGGCCCTACAATGAGCAGTTCTTC; CDR3aa: CASSLASAGGPYNEQFF
d_gene: TRBD1; v_gene: TRBV3-1/TRBV3-2; abundance: NA; j_gene: TRBJ2-1; CDR3nt: TGTGCCAGCAGCCCCGGGACAGGGCCCTACAATGAGCAGTTCTTC; CDR3aa: CASSPGTGPYNEQFF
d_gene: TRBD1; v_gene: TRBV19; abundance: NA; j_gene: TRBJ1-4; CDR3nt: TGTGCCAGTAGTATAGTGAACCGGGACAGGGACGATAATGAAAAACTGTTTTTT; CDR3aa: CASSIVNRDRDDNEKLFF
d_gene: NA; v_gene: TRBV27; abundance: few; j_gene: TRBJ2-7; CDR3nt: TGTGCCAGCAGTCCGGGCAGGCACAAGGCGTACGAGCAGTACTTC; CDR3aa: CASSPGRHKAYEQYF
d_gene: NA; v_gene: TRBV3-1/TRBV3-2; abundance: NA; j_gene: TRBJ2-2; CDR3nt: TGTGCCAGCAGGGTAAGGGGGATCTTCGCCGGGGAGCTGTTTTTT; CDR3aa: CASRVRGIFAGELFF
d_gene: TRBD2; v_gene: TRBV7-2; abundance: NA; j_gene: TRBJ2-3; CDR3nt: TGTGCCAGCAGCTTACAACTAGCGACAGATACGCAGTATTTT; CDR3aa: CASSLQLATDTQYF
d_gene: NA; v_gene: TRBV28; abundance: NA; j_gene: TRBJ1-3; CDR3nt: TGTGCCAGCAGTTTGACCTTCTCTGGAAACACCATATATTTT; CDR3aa: CASSLTFSGNTIYF
d_gene: TRBD2; v_gene: TRBV30; abundance: NA; j_gene: TRBJ2-3; CDR3nt: TGTGCCTGGAGTTTAACGGGGGGAGGCACAGATACGCAGTATTTT; CDR3aa: CAWSLTGGGTDTQYF
d_gene: TRBD1; v_gene: TRBV6-5; abundance: NA; j_gene: TRBJ1-2; CDR3nt: TGTGCCAGCAGTTACGACAGGGAAGGTTATGGCTACACCTTC; CDR3aa: CASSYDREGYGYTF
d_gene: TRBD1; v_gene: TRBV28; abundance: NA; j_gene: TRBJ2-3; CDR3nt: TGTGCCAGCAGTTTGCAGGGGGTAACTAGCACAGATACGCAGTATTTT; CDR3aa: CASSLQGVTSTDTQYF
d_gene: TRBD2; v_gene: TRBV6-5; abundance: NA; j_gene: TRBJ2-1; CDR3nt: TGTGCCAGCAGCCCGACTAGCGGGGGGGCCAGTGAGCAGTTCTTC; CDR3aa: CASSPTSGGASEQFF
d_gene: NA; v_gene: TRBV12-3/TRBV12-4; abundance: NA; j_gene: TRBJ2-5; CDR3nt: TGTGCCAGCAGTTTACTAGAGACCCAGTACTTC; CDR3aa: CASSLLETQYF
d_gene: NA; v_gene: TRBV28; abundance: few; j_gene: TRBJ1-1; CDR3nt: TGTGCCAGCAGTTTCGGACGGAACACTGAAGCTTTCTTT; CDR3aa: CASSFGRNTEAFF
d_gene: NA; v_gene: TRBV6-5; abundance: NA; j_gene: TRBJ1-1; CDR3nt: TGTGCCAGCAGGTTAGAAGAGACAATGAACACTGAAGCTTTCTTT; CDR3aa: CASRLEETMNTEAFF
d_gene: NA; v_gene: TRBV4-3; abundance: once; j_gene: TRBJ2-7; CDR3nt: TGCGCCAGCAGCGGACAAGGACGAGGGAGCTCCTACGAGCAGTACTTC; CDR3aa: CASSGQGRGSSYEQYF
d_gene: NA; v_gene: TRBV16; abundance: few; j_gene: TRBJ1-6; CDR3nt: TGTGCCAGCAGCCGTCAGGGGTATGATTCACCCCTCCACTTT; CDR3aa: CASSRQGYDSPLHF
d_gene: NA; v_gene: TRBV13; abundance: once; j_gene: TRBJ2-7; CDR3nt: TGTGCCAGCAGCTTAGGCCCGGGACTCAACTCCTACGAGCAGTACTTC; CDR3aa: CASSLGPGLNSYEQYF
d_gene: NA; v_gene: TRBV7-2; abundance: NA; j_gene: TRBJ2-5; CDR3nt: TGTGCCAGCAGCCCCTACGGAGAGACCCAGTACTTC; CDR3aa: CASSPYGETQYF
d_gene: NA; v_gene: TRBV5-1; abundance: once; j_gene: TRBJ1-2; CDR3nt: TGCGCCAGCAGCTTAGTTTCGGGGGCCCTCTATGGCTACACCTTC; CDR3aa: CASSLVSGALYGYTF
d_gene: NA; v_gene: TRBV27; abundance: NA; j_gene: TRBJ2-3; CDR3nt: TGTGCCAGCAGTTTATTTGGGGCAGATACGCAGTATTTT; CDR3aa: CASSLFGADTQYF
d_gene: NA; v_gene: TRBV6-5; abundance: NA; j_gene: TRBJ1-1; CDR3nt: TGTGCCAGCAGAACAGGTCCTAGCCGATTGACTGAAGCTTTCTTT; CDR3aa: CASRTGPSRLTEAFF
d_gene: TRBD1; v_gene: TRBV6-5; abundance: NA; j_gene: TRBJ2-3; CDR3nt: TGTGCCAGCAGCCGCCTTCACAGGGGGCCCGATACGCAGTATTTT; CDR3aa: CASSRLHRGPDTQYF
d_gene: TRBD2; v_gene: TRBV6-1; abundance: once; j_gene: TRBJ2-5; CDR3nt: TGTGCCAGCAGTGAAATCGTGGCTAGCGGGGGGTACCAAGAGACCCAGTACTTC; CDR3aa: CASSEIVASGGYQETQYF
d_gene: NA; v_gene: TRBV7-3; abundance: NA; j_gene: TRBJ2-3; CDR3nt: TGTGCCAGCAGCTTAGAGGGATGGAGCACAGATACGCAGTATTTT; CDR3aa: CASSLEGWSTDTQYF
d_gene: TRBD1; v_gene: TRBV11-3; abundance: NA; j_gene: TRBJ2-5; CDR3nt: TGTGCCAGCAGCTCCGACGGGGACAGGAGGGAAGAGACCCAGTACTTC; CDR3aa: CASSSDGDRREETQYF
d_gene: NA; v_gene: TRBV15; abundance: NA; j_gene: TRBJ2-3; CDR3nt: TGTGCCACCAGCAGAGCGACAGATACGCAGTATTTT; CDR3aa: CATSRATDTQYF